The sequence of this T cell receptor beta chain was determined in a study of hypomethylating agent response in myelodysplastic syndrome. General observations from the study: The cohort was small, with only 10 to 12 patients analyzed. Possible novel MDS antigen recognition by shared GLIPH2 clusters needs experimental validation.

Germline V lookup: CDR1 KGHSH, CDR2 LQKENI. The ends were cut back, 2 bases at V and 4 bases at J, with 10 bases in the middle. The CDR3 has 14 amino acids. Two replicates of about 200 ng each gave 400 ng DNA per sample, survey resolution. Produced via immunoSEQ multiplex PCR; TCRdb's table is partial and in-frame only. The sample carries about 4,000 clones, approximately 86% recorded once. Concerning this clone: The antigen remains unidentified.

The chain links TRBV18 to TRBJ2-3, with D unresolved. This sequence was found in a human donor with myelodysplastic syndrome. Source: bone marrow, taken before or after starting hypomethylating agent treatment for myelodysplastic syndrome (not recorded which). CDR3 amino acids: CASSPLDAADTQYF. The CDR3, as DNA: TGTGCCAGCTCACCATTAGACGCCGCAGATACGCAGTATTTT.